One and the same sample provided the 3 T cell receptor beta chains below, sequenced in a study of chemoradiotherapy in HPV16-positive cancers. Measured with immunoSEQ multiplex PCR; TCRdb has only the in-frame clones, and not every one. The sample includes about 24,000 clones, about 90% of them seen just once. The source was blood, collected from a patient who underwent chemoradiotherapy. The receptors stem from a human donor with HPV-associated anogenital cancer.

This chain links TRBV9 with TRBJ1-6, with D possibly TRBD1 on 5 matching bases. CDR3 length: 16 residues. V lost 3 bases and J lost 10, with 20 bases in between. From germline, CDR1 is SGDLS and CDR2 YYNGEE. CDR3 loop: CASSAAGGGTRSPLHF. CDR3 DNA: TGTGCCAGCAGCGCCGCTGGTGGGGGGACGCGGTCACCCCTCCACTTT.

The chain recombines TRBV18 with TRBJ1-1; D is undetermined. CDR3 length: 13 residues. CDR1 KGHSH and CDR2 LQKENI come from the germline V gene. The V end lost 1 base, the J end lost 2 bases, and 5 bases lay between the germline ends. CDR3 protein: CASSPQRNTEAFF. In DNA form, the CDR3 reads TGTGCCAGCTCACCACAACGCAACACTGAAGCTTTCTTT.

V gene TRBV29-1 combines with J gene TRBJ1-1; tentatively, D is TRBD1 (6 bases). Trimming removed 7 bases from V and 1 base from J, with 16 bases in between. Per the germline V gene, CDR1 is SQVTM and CDR2 is ANQGSEA. This CDR3 contains 14 residues. For the CDR3, the DNA is TGCAGCGCTAACCGTCAACAGGGGAACACTGAAGCTTTCTTT. It encodes CSANRQQGNTEAFF.